This T cell receptor (beta chain) was found in a study of shared clonotypes between healthy human individuals. General study points: All-four-donor shared clonotypes had higher generation probabilities than non-shared clonotypes did.

It was CD45RO-negative cells, positively selected for CCR7, that made up naive CD8 cells, with terminally differentiated effector memory CD45RA+ cells excluded. About this clone itself: Its matching antigen is unknown. This CDR3 is also generated by other DNA sequences in the sample.

Sorted subsets were amplified in replicate PCRs using around 0.2 ug DNA, about 30,000 T cell genomes. TCRdb's table, derived via immunoSEQ multiplex PCR, lists solely in-frame clones and lacks some. The sample has about 800,000 clones, around 96% seen once. The receptor comes from a man aged 25 to 45 in good health. Sequencing input: naive CD8+ T cells sorted from blood.

CDR3 sequence (DNA): TGTGCCAGCAGTTCTACAGGGACCTACGAGCAGTACTTC. It is translated as CASSSTGTYEQYF. The chain has TRBV27 and TRBJ2-7; a possible D gene is TRBD1 (6 bases). V was pared by 4 bases and J by 2 bases, with 9 bases between. The CDR3 contains 13 residues. Germline loops: CDR1 MNHEY, CDR2 SMNVEV (reference sequence).